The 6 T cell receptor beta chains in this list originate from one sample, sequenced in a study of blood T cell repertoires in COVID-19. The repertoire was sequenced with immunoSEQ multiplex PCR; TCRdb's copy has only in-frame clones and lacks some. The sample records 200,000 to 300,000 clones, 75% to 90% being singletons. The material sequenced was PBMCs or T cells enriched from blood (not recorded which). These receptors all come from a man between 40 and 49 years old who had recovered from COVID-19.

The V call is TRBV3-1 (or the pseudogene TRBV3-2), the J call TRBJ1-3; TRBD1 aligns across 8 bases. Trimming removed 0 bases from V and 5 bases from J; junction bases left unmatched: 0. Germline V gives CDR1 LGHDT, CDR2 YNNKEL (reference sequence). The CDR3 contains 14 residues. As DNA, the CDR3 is TGTGCCAGCAGCCAAGACAGGGGGCGAAACACCATATATTTT. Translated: CASSQDRGRNTIYF.

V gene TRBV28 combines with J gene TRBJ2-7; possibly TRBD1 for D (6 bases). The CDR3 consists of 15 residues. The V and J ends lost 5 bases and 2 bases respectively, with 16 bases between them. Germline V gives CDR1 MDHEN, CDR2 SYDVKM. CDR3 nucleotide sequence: TGTGCCAGCAGTGGGGGACACGACACAACCTACGAGCAGTACTTC. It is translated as CASSGGHDTTYEQYF.

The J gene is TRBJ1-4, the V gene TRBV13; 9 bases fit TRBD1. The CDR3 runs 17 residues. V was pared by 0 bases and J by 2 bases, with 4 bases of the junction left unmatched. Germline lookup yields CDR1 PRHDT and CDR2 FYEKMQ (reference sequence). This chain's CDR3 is CASSLGPGTGTNEKLFF. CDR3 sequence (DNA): TGTGCCAGCAGCTTAGGACCTGGGACAGGGACTAATGAAAAACTGTTTTTT. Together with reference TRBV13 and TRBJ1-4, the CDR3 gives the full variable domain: AAGVIQSPRHLIKEKRETATLKCYPIPRHDTVYWYQQGPGQDPQFLISFYEKMQSDKGSIPDRFSAQQFSDYHSELNMSSLELGDSALYFCASSLGPGTGTNEKLFFGSGTQLSVL.

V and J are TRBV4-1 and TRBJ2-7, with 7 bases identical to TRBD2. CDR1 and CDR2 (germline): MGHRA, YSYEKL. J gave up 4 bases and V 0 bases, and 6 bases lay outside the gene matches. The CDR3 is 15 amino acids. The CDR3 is CASSQDPAGRYEQYF. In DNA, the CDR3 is TGCGCCAGCAGCCAAGATCCAGCGGGAAGGTACGAGCAGTACTTC.

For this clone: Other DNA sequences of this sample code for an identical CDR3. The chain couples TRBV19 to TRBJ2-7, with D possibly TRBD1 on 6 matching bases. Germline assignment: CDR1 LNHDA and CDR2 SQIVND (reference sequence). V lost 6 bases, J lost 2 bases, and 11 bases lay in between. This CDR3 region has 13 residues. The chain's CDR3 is CASSPTGTYEQYF. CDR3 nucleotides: TGTGCCAGTAGCCCCACAGGGACCTACGAGCAGTACTTC. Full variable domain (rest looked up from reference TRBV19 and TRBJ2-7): DGGITQSPKYLFRKEGQNVTLSCEQNLNHDAMYWYRQDPGQGLRLIYYSQIVNDFQKGDIAEGYSVSREKKESFPLTVTSAQKNPTAFYLCASSPTGTYEQYFGPGTRLTVT.

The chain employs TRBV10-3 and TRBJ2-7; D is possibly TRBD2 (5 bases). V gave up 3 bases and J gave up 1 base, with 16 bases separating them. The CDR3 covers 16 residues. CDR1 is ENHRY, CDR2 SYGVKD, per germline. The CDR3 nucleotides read TGTGCCATCAGTGACCCAATACGTGGGAGTTCCTACGAGCAGTACTTC. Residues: CAISDPIRGSSYEQYF.